What follows is one TCR beta chain and its context. Measured with immunoSEQ multiplex PCR; TCRdb has only the in-frame clones, and not every one. The repertoire holds roughly 50,000 clones, with roughly 93% as singletons. The sample is drawn from a study of cytomegalovirus exposure and HLA in healthy donors. The CDR3 loop spans 15 amino acids. Germline-derived CDR1 and CDR2 are MNHEY and SVGAGI. V shed 6 bases and J 3 bases; nucleotides not matched to a gene: 11. The gene calls are TRBV6-5 and TRBJ2-7; 7 bases map to TRBD1. Material for sequencing was PBMCs. This receptor was identified in a woman younger than 30 in good health and CMV-seropositive. Here the CDR3 reads CASSRPGQRLYEQYF. In nucleotides, the CDR3 is TGTGCCAGCAGCAGGCCGGGACAGAGACTCTACGAGCAGTACTTC.